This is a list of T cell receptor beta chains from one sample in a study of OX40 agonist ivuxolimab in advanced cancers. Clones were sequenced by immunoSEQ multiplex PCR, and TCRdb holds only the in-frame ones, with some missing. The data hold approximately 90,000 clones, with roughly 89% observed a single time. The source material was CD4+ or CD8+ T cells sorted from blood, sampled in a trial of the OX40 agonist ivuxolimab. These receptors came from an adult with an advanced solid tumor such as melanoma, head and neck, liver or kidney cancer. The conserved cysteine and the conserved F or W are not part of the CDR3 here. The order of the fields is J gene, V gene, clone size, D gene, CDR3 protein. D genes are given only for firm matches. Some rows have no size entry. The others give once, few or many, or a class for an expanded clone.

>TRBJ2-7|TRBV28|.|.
ASSLEGHEQY
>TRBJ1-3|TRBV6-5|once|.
ASSLTWLSGNTIY
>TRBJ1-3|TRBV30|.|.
AWSVSSTVSGNTIY
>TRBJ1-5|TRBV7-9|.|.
ASSSQGNQPQH
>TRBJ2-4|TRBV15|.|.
ATSRDTGIQY
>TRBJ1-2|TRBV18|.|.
ASSPDMGDYGYT
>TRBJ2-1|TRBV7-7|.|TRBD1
ASSSAQGAAYNEQF
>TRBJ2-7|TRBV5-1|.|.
ASSLNPYEQY
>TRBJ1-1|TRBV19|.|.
ASSRDTLNTEAF
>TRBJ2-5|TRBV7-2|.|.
ASSLSYVAPETQY
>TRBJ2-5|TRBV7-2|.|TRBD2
ASSLKMGLAGGPATQY
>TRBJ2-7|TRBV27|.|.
ASSFQGRNEQY
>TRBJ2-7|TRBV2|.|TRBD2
ASRLGGGGTSYEQY
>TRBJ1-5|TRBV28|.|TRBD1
ASSPSTGRNQPQH
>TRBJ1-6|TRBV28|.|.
ASREGGSPLH
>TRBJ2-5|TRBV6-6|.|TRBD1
ASRTQGTETQY
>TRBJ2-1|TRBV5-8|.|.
ASSLVGTNEQF
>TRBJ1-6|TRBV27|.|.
ASSSIRGSAGSYNSPLH
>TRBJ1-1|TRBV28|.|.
ASRPNPIVTEAF
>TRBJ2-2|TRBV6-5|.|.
ASSYGGSGELF
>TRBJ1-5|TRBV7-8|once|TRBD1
ASSKEGAWDQPQH
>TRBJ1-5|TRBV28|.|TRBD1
ASRTGANQPQH
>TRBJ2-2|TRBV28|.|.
ASSQTRGGPNTGELF
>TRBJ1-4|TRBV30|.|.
AFDGFPASEKLF
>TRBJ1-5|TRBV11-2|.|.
ASSLNGAGLGQPQH
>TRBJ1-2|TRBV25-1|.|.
ASSDLRGDGYT
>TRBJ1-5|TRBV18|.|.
ASSVNRVGNQPQH
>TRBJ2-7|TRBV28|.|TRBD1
ASSSEDRGYEQY
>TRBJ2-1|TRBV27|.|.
ASSRGRGSYNEQF
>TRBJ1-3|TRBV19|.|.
ASSMGSPGNTIY
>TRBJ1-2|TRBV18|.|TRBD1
ASSRGTGQGADGYT
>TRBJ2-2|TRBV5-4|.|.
ASSLLQGTGELF
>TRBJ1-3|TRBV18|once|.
ASSPQATGNTIY
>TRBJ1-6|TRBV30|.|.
AWSEKSSYNSPLH
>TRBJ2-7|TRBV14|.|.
ASSQSLEQY
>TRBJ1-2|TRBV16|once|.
ASSQNQGLSYGYT